This T cell receptor (beta chain) derives from a study of shared clonotypes between healthy human individuals. The wider study: A couple of women and a few men aged 18 to 49 made up the donors. Three CD4 naive, three CD4 memory, two CD8 naive and one CD8 memory plate were used per donor.

CDR3 length: 14 residues. V lost 5 bases and J lost 2; bases outside the gene matches: 5. Germline assignment: CDR1 SEHNR and CDR2 FQNEAQ (reference sequence). Overall study results and limits: Clonotype sharing among donors was expected to depend on sequencing depth.

Libraries were prepared by immunoSEQ multiplex PCR; TCRdb keeps only in-frame clonotypes and omits some of them. Altogether approximately 2,200,000 clones are present, more than 85% being singletons, with the ten largest covering under 2%. CD45RO-negative, CCR7-selected cells formed the naive CD8 fraction, which excluded terminally differentiated effector memory CD45RA+ cells. About this clone: Its target is not known. Additional DNA sequences in this sample encode the identical CDR3.

The chain couples TRBV7-9 to TRBJ2-7; 8 bases fit TRBD2. Sequencing was performed on naive CD8+ T cells from PBMCs. The sequence derives from a man between 18 and 35 years old in good health. Some clones in this sample may be carry-over from other donors' samples. The CDR3 DNA reads as TGTGCCAGCAGCCCGCCGGGGGGGCCCTACGAGCAGTACTTC. Translated, it gives CASSPPGGPYEQYF.